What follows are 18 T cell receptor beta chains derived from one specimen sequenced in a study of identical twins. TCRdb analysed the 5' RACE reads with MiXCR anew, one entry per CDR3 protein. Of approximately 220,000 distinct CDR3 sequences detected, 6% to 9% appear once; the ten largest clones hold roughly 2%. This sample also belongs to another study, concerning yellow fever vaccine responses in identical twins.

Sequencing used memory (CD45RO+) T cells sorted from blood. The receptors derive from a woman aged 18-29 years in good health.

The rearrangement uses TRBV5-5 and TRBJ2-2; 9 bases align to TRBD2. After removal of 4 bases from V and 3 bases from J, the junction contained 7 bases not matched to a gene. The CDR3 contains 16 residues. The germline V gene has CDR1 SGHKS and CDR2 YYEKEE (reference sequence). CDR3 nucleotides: TGTGCCAGCAGCCCGGGACTAGCCTACGACACCGGGGAGCTGTTTTTT. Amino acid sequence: CASSPGLAYDTGELFF.

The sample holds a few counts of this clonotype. The CDR3 sequence is CAALGGSYEQYF. Written as DNA, the CDR3 is TGTGCCGCCTTGGGGGGGAGCTACGAGCAGTACTTC. The chain has TRBV15 and TRBJ2-7; 7 bases match TRBD2. In germline, CDR1 is LNHNV, CDR2 YYDKDF (reference sequence). CDR3 length: 12 residues. Losses at the gene ends were 11 bases for V and 3 bases for J; bases not matched to a gene: 7. The full variable domain, completed using reference TRBV15 and TRBJ2-7, is DAMVIQNPRYQVTQFGKPVTLSCSQTLNHNVMYWYQQKSSQAPKLLFHYYDKDFNNEADTPDNFQSRRPNTSFCFLDIRSPGLGDTAMYLCAALGGSYEQYFGPGTRLTVT.

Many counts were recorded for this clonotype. The DNA of the CDR3 is TGCGCCAGCAGGTCCATCGGCGGGGCGAACAATGAGCAGTTCTTC. Residues: CASRSIGGANNEQFF. The chain employs TRBV5-1 and TRBJ2-1; TRBD2 is a possible D gene (6 bases). The CDR3 extends over 15 amino acids. Germline CDR1 SGHRS, CDR2 YFSETQ. Trimming removed 5 bases at V and 5 bases at J, with 17 bases between. The whole variable domain, remainder taken from reference TRBV5-1 and TRBJ2-1, is KAGVTQTPRYLIKTRGQQVTLSCSPISGHRSVSWYQQTPGQGLQFLFEYFSETQRNKGNFPGRFSGRQFSNSRSEMNVSTLELGDSALYLCASRSIGGANNEQFFGPGTRLTVL.

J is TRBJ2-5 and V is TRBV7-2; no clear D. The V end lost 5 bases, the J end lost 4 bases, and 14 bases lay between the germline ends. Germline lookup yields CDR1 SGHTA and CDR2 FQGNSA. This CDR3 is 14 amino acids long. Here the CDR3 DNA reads TGTGCCAGCAGCCCCGACTCGGGCCGAGAGACCCAGTACTTC. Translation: CASSPDSGRETQYF.

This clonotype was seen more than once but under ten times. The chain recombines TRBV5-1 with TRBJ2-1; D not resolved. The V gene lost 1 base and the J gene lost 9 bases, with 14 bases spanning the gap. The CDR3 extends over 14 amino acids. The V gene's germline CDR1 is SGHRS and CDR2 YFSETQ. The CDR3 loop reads CASSLYGRSTEQFF. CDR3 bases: TGCGCCAGCAGCTTGTATGGCCGCTCCACTGAGCAGTTCTTC.

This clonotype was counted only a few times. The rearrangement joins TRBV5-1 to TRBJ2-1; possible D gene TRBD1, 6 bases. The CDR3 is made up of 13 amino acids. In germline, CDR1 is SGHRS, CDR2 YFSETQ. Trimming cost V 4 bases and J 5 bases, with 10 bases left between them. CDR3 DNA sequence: TGCGCCAGCAGCCCCGACAGGAACAATGAGCAGTTCTTC. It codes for CASSPDRNNEQFF.

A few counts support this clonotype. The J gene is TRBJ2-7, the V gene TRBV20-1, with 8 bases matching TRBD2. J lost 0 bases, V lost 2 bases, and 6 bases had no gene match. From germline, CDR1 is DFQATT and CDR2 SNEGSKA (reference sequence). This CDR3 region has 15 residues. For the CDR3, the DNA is TGCAGTGCTAGATCCTCCGGGACTAGCTCCTACGAGCAGTACTTC. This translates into CSARSSGTSSYEQYF.

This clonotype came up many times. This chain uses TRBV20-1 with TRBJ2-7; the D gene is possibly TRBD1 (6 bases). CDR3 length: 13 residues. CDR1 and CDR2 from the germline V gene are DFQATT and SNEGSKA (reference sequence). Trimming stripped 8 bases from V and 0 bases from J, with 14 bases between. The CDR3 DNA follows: TGCAGTTTGTTGGGGGACACCTCCTACGAGCAGTACTTC. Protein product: CSLLGDTSYEQYF.

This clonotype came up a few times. The CDR3 DNA reads as TGTGCCAGCACCTACGGGGGGACCTTCAATCAGCCCCAGCATTTT. Translated: CASTYGGTFNQPQHF. The V gene is TRBV12-3 or TRBV12-4, the J gene TRBJ1-5; D may be TRBD1 (5 bases). The CDR3 totals 15 residues. Trimming stripped 7 bases from V and 3 bases from J, with 16 bases between.

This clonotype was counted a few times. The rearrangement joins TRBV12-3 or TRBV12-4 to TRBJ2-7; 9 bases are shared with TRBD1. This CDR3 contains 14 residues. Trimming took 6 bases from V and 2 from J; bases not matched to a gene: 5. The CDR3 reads CASRAGTGTYEQYF. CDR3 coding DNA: TGTGCCAGCAGAGCCGGGACAGGGACCTACGAGCAGTACTTC.

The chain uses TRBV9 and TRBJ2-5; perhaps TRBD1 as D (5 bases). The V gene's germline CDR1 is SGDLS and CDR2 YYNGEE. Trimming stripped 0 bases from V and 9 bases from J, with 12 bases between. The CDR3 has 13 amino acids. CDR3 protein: CASSVDAGRSQYF. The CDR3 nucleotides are TGTGCCAGCAGCGTAGATGCAGGGCGGTCCCAGTACTTC.

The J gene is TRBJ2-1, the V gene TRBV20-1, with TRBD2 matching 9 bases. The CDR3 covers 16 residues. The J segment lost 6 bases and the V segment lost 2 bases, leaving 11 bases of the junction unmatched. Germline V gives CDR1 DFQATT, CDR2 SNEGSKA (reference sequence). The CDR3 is CSARWVRAGGRNEQFF. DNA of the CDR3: TGCAGTGCTAGATGGGTGAGGGCGGGAGGGCGCAATGAGCAGTTCTTC.

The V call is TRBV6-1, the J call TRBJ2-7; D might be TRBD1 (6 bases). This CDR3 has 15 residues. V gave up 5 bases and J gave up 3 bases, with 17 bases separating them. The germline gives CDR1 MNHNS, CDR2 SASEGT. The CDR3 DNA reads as TGTGCCAGCAGTAAAAAACAGGGACGAGTCTACGAGCAGTACTTC. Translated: CASSKKQGRVYEQYF.

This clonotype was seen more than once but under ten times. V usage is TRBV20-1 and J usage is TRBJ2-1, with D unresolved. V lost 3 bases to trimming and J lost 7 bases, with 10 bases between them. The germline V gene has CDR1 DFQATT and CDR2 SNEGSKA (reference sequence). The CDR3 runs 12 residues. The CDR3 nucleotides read TGCAGTGCTAGTGGGCAGTCTAATGAGCAGTTCTTC. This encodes CSASGQSNEQFF.

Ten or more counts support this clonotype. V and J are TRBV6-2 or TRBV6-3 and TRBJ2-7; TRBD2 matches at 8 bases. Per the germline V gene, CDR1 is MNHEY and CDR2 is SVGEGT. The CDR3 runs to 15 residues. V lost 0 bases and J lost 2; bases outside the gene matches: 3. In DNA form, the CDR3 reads TGTGCCAGCAGTTACTCATCAGCGGGAGCCTACGAGCAGTACTTC. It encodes CASSYSSAGAYEQYF.

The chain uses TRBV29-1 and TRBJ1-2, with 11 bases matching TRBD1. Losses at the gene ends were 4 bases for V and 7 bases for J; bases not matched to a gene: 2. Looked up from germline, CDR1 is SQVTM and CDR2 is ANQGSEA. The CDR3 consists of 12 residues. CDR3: CSVAGTGGGYTF. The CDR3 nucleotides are TGCAGCGTTGCCGGGACAGGGGGTGGCTACACCTTC.

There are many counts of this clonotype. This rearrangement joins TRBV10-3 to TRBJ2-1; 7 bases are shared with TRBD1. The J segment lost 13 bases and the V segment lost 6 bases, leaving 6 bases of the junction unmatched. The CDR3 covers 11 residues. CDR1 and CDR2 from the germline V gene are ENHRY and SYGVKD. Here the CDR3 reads CAISLGQVQFF. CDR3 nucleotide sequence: TGTGCCATCAGCCTAGGACAGGTTCAGTTCTTC.

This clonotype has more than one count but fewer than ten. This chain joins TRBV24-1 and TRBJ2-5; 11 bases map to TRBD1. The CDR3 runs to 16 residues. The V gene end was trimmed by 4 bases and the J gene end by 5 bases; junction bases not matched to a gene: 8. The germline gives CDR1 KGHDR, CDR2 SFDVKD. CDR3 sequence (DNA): TGTGCCACCAGTGACCCGGGACAGGGGGGCCGGGAGACCCAGTACTTC. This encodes CATSDPGQGGRETQYF.